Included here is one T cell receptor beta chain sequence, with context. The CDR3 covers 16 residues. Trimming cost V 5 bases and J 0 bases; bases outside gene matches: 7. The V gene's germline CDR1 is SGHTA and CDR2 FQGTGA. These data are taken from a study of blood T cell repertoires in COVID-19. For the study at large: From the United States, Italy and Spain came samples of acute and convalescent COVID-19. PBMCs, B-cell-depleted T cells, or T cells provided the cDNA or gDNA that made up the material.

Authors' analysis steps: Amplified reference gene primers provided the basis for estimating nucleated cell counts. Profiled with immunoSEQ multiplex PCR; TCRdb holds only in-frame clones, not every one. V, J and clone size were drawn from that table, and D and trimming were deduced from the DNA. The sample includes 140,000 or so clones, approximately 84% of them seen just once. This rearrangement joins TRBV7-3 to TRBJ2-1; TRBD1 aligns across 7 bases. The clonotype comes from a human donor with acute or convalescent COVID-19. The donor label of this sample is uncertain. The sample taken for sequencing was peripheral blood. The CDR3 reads CASSPGRGLSYNEQFF. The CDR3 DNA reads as TGTGCCAGCAGCCCTGGAAGGGGGCTCTCCTACAATGAGCAGTTCTTC.